This is a list of T cell receptor beta chains from one sample in a study of blood T cell repertoires in COVID-19. The method was immunoSEQ multiplex PCR; TCRdb's version includes in-frame clones alone and lacks a portion of them. This sample has about 430,000 clones, with around nine tenths found just once. Sequenced material: PBMCs or T cells enriched from blood (not recorded which). These receptors all stem from a woman under 30 who had been exposed to COVID-19. The CDR3 runs from the conserved cysteine through the conserved F or W. A D gene is named only where the DNA matches it firmly. Not all rows give a size; the values are once, few, many and, for expanded clones, a class.

CAISSQGLTNQPQHF | TGTGCCATCAGTTCCCAGGGGCTAACCAATCAGCCCCAGCATTTT | . | TRBV10-3 | . | TRBJ1-5
CASSLLDGGNSPLHF | TGTGCCAGCAGCTTACTGGACGGAGGTAATTCACCCCTCCACTTT | . | TRBV7-9 | . | TRBJ1-6
CASSTTGTYEQYF | TGTGCCAGCAGTACGACAGGGACCTACGAGCAGTACTTC | TRBD1 | TRBV2 | . | TRBJ2-7
CASSQRLGDSFLSGANVLTF | TGTGCCAGCAGCCAACGCCTAGGGGACAGCTTCCTCTCTGGGGCCAACGTCCTGACTTTC | TRBD1 | TRBV14 | . | TRBJ2-6
CASSQDSGSPGNTIYF | TGCGCCAGCAGCCAAGACTCCGGGTCCCCTGGAAACACCATATATTTT | . | TRBV4-3 | once | TRBJ1-3
CASSFPDTGELFF | TGCGCCAGCAGCTTTCCTGACACCGGGGAGCTGTTTTTT | . | TRBV5-1 | . | TRBJ2-2
CASSLLQGYTF | TGTGCCAGCAGTTTATTGCAGGGCTACACCTTC | . | TRBV28 | . | TRBJ1-2
CASSYGTGGTEAFF | TGTGCCAGCAGTTACGGGACAGGGGGCACTGAAGCTTTCTTT | TRBD1 | TRBV6-5 | . | TRBJ1-1
CASTVAGAVTGELFF | TGTGCCAGCACTGTAGCGGGGGCCGTCACCGGGGAGCTGTTTTTT | TRBD2 | TRBV7-2 | . | TRBJ2-2
CASSYSGLAGGAETQYF | TGCGCCAGCAGCTATTCGGGACTAGCGGGAGGAGCAGAGACCCAGTACTTC | TRBD2 | TRBV5-1 | . | TRBJ2-5
CASSQSTVNSPLHF | TGTGCCAGCAGCCAATCGACTGTTAATTCACCCCTCCACTTT | . | TRBV16 | . | TRBJ1-6
CASSRSTTGNSNQPQHF | TGTGCCAGCAGCCGATCCACCACAGGAAATAGCAATCAGCCCCAGCATTTT | . | TRBV6-6 | many | TRBJ1-5
CAWSVLEGVAF | TGTGCCTGGAGTGTACTGGAAGGGGTGGCCTTC | . | TRBV30 | . | TRBJ1-2
CASSLVHRGGFNTEAFF | TGTGCCAGCAGCTTAGTTCACAGGGGTGGTTTTAACACTGAAGCTTTCTTT | TRBD1 | TRBV7-9 | once | TRBJ1-1
CASSLSPGSHEQYF | TGTGCCAGCAGTTTGTCCCCAGGGTCTCACGAGCAGTACTTC | . | TRBV28 | . | TRBJ2-7
CASSFSRGSQETQYF | TGTGCCAGCAGTTTCAGTCGAGGATCGCAAGAGACCCAGTACTTC | . | TRBV27 | . | TRBJ2-5
CASSFRGLYEQYF | TGTGCCAGCAGCTTCAGGGGGTTATACGAGCAGTACTTC | TRBD1 | TRBV7-9 | . | TRBJ2-7
CASSQVPWDSTSRGSYNEQFF | TGTGCCAGCAGCCAAGTCCCATGGGACTCCACTTCCCGGGGCTCCTACAATGAGCAGTTCTTC | . | TRBV3-1/TRBV3-2 | once | TRBJ2-1
CASSFGTSGPYEQYF | TGTGCCAGCAGCTTCGGGACTAGCGGACCCTACGAGCAGTACTTC | TRBD2 | TRBV7-6 | . | TRBJ2-7
CASSLAQRATDTQYF | TGTGCCAGCAGTTTGGCCCAGCGGGCAACAGATACGCAGTATTTT | . | TRBV28 | once | TRBJ2-3
CASSSPRTEGYYEQYF | TGTGCCAGCAGTTCCCCTCGGACGGAGGGTTACTACGAGCAGTACTTC | . | TRBV27 | . | TRBJ2-7
CSVIGDTYGYTF | TGCAGCGTGATAGGCGACACGTATGGCTACACCTTC | . | TRBV29-1 | . | TRBJ1-2
CASSPSSGPQHF | TGTGCCAGCAGCCCCTCCAGCGGCCCCCAGCATTTT | . | TRBV6-5 | . | TRBJ1-5
CASSLQRNEKLFF | TGTGCCAGCAGTCTACAGAGAAATGAAAAACTGTTTTTT | . | TRBV2 | . | TRBJ1-4
CASSGQGGGYEQYF | TGTGCCAGCTCCGGACAGGGAGGCGGCTACGAGCAGTACTTC | TRBD1 | TRBV2 | . | TRBJ2-7
CASSQDLTGYNSPLHF | TGTGCCAGCAGCCAAGATCTGACAGGCTATAATTCACCCCTCCACTTT | . | TRBV3-1/TRBV3-2 | few | TRBJ1-6
CASSAQGAAQHF | TGTGCCAGCAGCGCACAGGGAGCGGCCCAGCATTTT | . | TRBV7-8 | . | TRBJ1-5
CASKNQGPNSPLHF | TGTGCCTCCAAAAATCAGGGCCCTAATTCACCCCTCCACTTT | . | TRBV19 | . | TRBJ1-6